Sequencing of this TCR beta chain was carried out in a study of Ad26.COV2.S vaccination and SARS-CoV-2 variants. Trimming took 2 bases from V and 3 from J; bases not matched to a gene: 4. CDR1 is LNHDA and CDR2 is SQIVND in the germline V gene (reference sequence). This CDR3 contains 14 residues. TCRdb's copy holds only in-frame clones and misses some; the assay was immunoSEQ multiplex PCR. This table has about 280,000 clones, roughly 86% appearing once. The treatment was: 19 received Ad26.COV2.S at low or high dose, single or two shots; 5 received placebo; per-sample allocation not given. Samples analyzed were those drawn on day 63 after the first vaccine or placebo injection.

The chain links TRBV19 to TRBJ2-7, with TRBD1 identical over 7 bases. This sequence was found in a person between 18 and 65 years old who received the Ad26.COV2.S COVID-19 vaccine or a placebo. The specimen comprised peripheral blood, sampled in a trial of Ad26.COV2.S vaccine versus placebo. CDR3 residues: CASSIIDRVYEQYF. CDR3 sequence (DNA): TGTGCCAGTAGTATAATTGACAGGGTCTACGAGCAGTACTTC.